What follows are 4 T cell receptor beta chains derived from one specimen sequenced in a study of blood T cell repertoires in COVID-19. Clones were sequenced by immunoSEQ multiplex PCR, and TCRdb holds only the in-frame ones, with some missing. The sample lists roughly 50,000 clones, approximately 88% occurring once. Sequenced: peripheral blood. Every receptor here comes from a man between 45 and 60 years old with acute or convalescent COVID-19.

For this clone: Its ends do not fully match the called genes, so a read error is possible. The chain combines TRBV7-9 with TRBJ1-4; D remains unclear. This CDR3 spans 16 amino acids. The germline V gene has CDR1 SEHNR and CDR2 FQNEAQ (reference sequence). CDR3 region: CASSAAVLATNEKLFF. CDR3 nucleotide sequence: TGTGCCAGCAGCGCAGCAGTTTTAGCAACCAATGAAAAACTGTTTTTT.

The chain carries TRBV7-9 and TRBJ1-1; D is uncertain. Germline loops: CDR1 SEHNR, CDR2 FQNEAQ (reference sequence). The CDR3 runs to 12 residues. V lost 4 bases and J lost 4, with 7 bases in between. The CDR3 DNA sequence: TGTGCCAGCAGCTCTACGGGCACTGAAGCTTTCTTT. Amino acids: CASSSTGTEAFF. Full variable domain (outside the CDR3, taken from reference TRBV7-9 and TRBJ1-1): DTGVSQNPRHKITKRGQNVTFRCDPISEHNRLYWYRQTLGQGPEFLTYFQNEAQLEKSRLLSDRFSAERPKGSFSTLEIQRTEQGDSAMYLCASSSTGTEAFFGQGTRLTVV.

The chain employs TRBV5-1 and TRBJ2-1, with 11 bases that match TRBD2. Germline values: CDR1 SGHRS, CDR2 YFSETQ. The CDR3 extends over 17 amino acids. J was trimmed by 4 bases and V by 4 bases; bases with no gene match: 10. Here the CDR3 DNA reads TGCGCCAGCAGCCCGACGTTAGCGGGAGGGGCATACAATGAGCAGTTCTTC. It is translated as CASSPTLAGGAYNEQFF.

The chain employs TRBV5-1 and TRBJ2-2; 7 bases match TRBD1. This CDR3 is 22 amino acids long. CDR1 is SGHRS, CDR2 YFSETQ, per germline. Trimming at V came to 1 base and at J to 0 bases, leaving 21 bases not matched to a gene. CDR3 coding DNA: TGCGCCAGCAGCTTGCCGGACTCCCTCGGACAGGCCACCAAACCGAACACCGGGGAGCTGTTTTTT. It translates to CASSLPDSLGQATKPNTGELFF.